The T cell receptor beta chain described here comes from a study of blood T cell repertoires in COVID-19. This clone was seen once. Libraries were prepared by immunoSEQ multiplex PCR; TCRdb keeps only in-frame clonotypes and omits some of them. The sample includes about 160,000 clones, approximately 82% of them seen just once. J lost 5 bases, V lost 1 base, and 2 bases had no gene match. CDR3 size: 15 residues. Germline CDR1 LNHNV, CDR2 YYDKDF (reference sequence). This clonotype originated in a man between 65 and 79 years old who had recovered from COVID-19. The sequenced sample was peripheral blood. The chain couples TRBV15 to TRBJ2-1, with 10 bases lining up with TRBD1. CDR3 nucleotide sequence: TGTGCCACCAGCAGAGGGGGACAGGGGCACAATGAGCAGTTCTTC. It codes for CATSRGGQGHNEQFF.